The rows below give T cell receptor beta chains drawn from one sample of a study of post-analysis software for immune sequencing data. TCRdb called the PCR reads again in MiXCR, with one record for every CDR3 protein. Found here are roughly 160,000 distinct CDR3 sequences, under 40% of them singletons; the top ten hold under 30%. The sample here was blood, taken after autologous hematopoietic stem cell transplantation. The source is a girl aged 10 to 17 with multiple sclerosis. Both conserved end residues are part of each CDR3. A D gene is named only where the DNA matches it firmly. The size field is filled for only some rows; it gives once, few, many or a size class.

V: TRBV20-1
J: TRBJ2-7
D: -
size: few
CDR3: CSAQTGSAYEQYF
DNA: TGCAGTGCCCAGACCGGCAGTGCCTACGAGCAGTACTTC

V: TRBV12-3/TRBV12-4
J: TRBJ1-2
D: -
size: -
CDR3: CASSQYGYTF
DNA: TGTGCCAGCAGCCAATATGGCTACACCTTC

V: TRBV6-6
J: TRBJ1-1
D: -
size: -
CDR3: CASQRTTEAFF
DNA: TGTGCCAGCCAACGGACAACTGAAGCTTTCTTT

V: TRBV7-9
J: TRBJ1-2
D: TRBD1
size: -
CDR3: CASSPSGTGDGYTF
DNA: TGTGCCAGCAGTCCCTCCGGGACAGGTGATGGCTACACCTTC

V: TRBV27
J: TRBJ2-5
D: TRBD2
size: -
CDR3: CASSLAGGWNEQYF
DNA: TGTGCCAGCAGTTTAGCGGGAGGGTGGAATGAGCAGTACTTC

V: TRBV20-1
J: TRBJ1-2
D: -
size: -
CDR3: CSALTGISYGYTF
DNA: TGCAGTGCTCTTACAGGGATTAGCTATGGCTACACCTTC

V: TRBV7-3
J: TRBJ2-1
D: TRBD1
size: few
CDR3: CASSLTGEVRNEQFF
DNA: TGTGCCAGCAGCTTGACAGGGGAGGTGAGGAATGAGCAGTTCTTC

V: TRBV6-5
J: TRBJ2-5
D: -
size: few
CDR3: CASSYSGTQYF
DNA: TGTGCCAGCAGTTACTCGGGGACCCAGTACTTC

V: TRBV6-2/TRBV6-3
J: TRBJ2-7
D: TRBD1
size: few
CDR3: CASRTGGFYEQYF
DNA: TGTGCCAGCAGAACAGGGGGCTTTTACGAGCAGTACTTC

V: TRBV4-1
J: TRBJ2-7
D: -
size: -
CDR3: CASSQGGDTGSYEQYF
DNA: TGCGCCAGCAGCCAAGGCGGGGACACGGGCTCCTACGAGCAGTACTTC

V: TRBV27
J: TRBJ2-1
D: -
size: -
CDR3: CASSFDRSSYNEQFF
DNA: TGTGCCAGCAGTTTCGACAGAAGCTCCTACAATGAGCAGTTCTTC

V: TRBV5-1
J: TRBJ1-4
D: -
size: -
CDR3: CATAGSAGEKRFF
DNA: TGCGCCACAGCGGGCTCCGCCGGGGAAAAACGGTTTTTT

V: TRBV6-2/TRBV6-3
J: TRBJ2-1
D: TRBD2
size: -
CDR3: CASIGRGTSSYNEQFF
DNA: TGTGCCAGCATTGGCCGCGGGACTAGCTCCTACAATGAGCAGTTCTTC

V: TRBV6-5
J: TRBJ2-1
D: TRBD2
size: -
CDR3: CASKNSGSWDNEQFF
DNA: TGTGCCAGCAAAAATAGCGGGAGTTGGGACAATGAGCAGTTCTTC

V: TRBV6-2/TRBV6-3
J: TRBJ2-7
D: TRBD2
size: -
CDR3: CASSYSGLAGHSYEQYF
DNA: TGTGCCAGCAGTTACTCGGGACTAGCGGGTCACTCCTACGAGCAGTACTTC

V: TRBV5-1
J: TRBJ2-1
D: TRBD2
size: -
CDR3: CASSAELAGYNEQFF
DNA: TGCGCCAGCAGCGCTGAACTAGCGGGCTACAATGAGCAGTTCTTC

V: TRBV4-1
J: TRBJ2-2
D: -
size: -
CDR3: CASSQEGPGELFF
DNA: TGCGCCAGCAGCCAAGAGGGGCCCGGGGAGCTGTTTTTT

V: TRBV7-3
J: TRBJ2-2
D: -
size: few
CDR3: CASRVPTGELFF
DNA: TGTGCCAGCAGGGTACCCACCGGGGAGCTGTTTTTT

V: TRBV6-6
J: TRBJ1-4
D: -
size: many
CDR3: CASSSRGSNEKLFF
DNA: TGTGCCAGCAGTTCAAGAGGGTCCAATGAAAAACTGTTTTTT

V: TRBV19
J: TRBJ2-5
D: -
size: -
CDR3: CASSPHGGSETQYF
DNA: TGTGCCAGTAGCCCCCATGGGGGCTCAGAGACCCAGTACTTC

V: TRBV20-1
J: TRBJ2-1
D: -
size: -
CDR3: CSARGVTGRDPQETQFF
DNA: TGCAGTGCTAGAGGCGTAACTGGCCGGGACCCCCAAGAGACCCAGTTCTTC

V: TRBV2
J: TRBJ2-1
D: -
size: -
CDR3: CASSVLGRSSYNEQFF
DNA: TGTGCCAGCAGTGTTTTAGGGCGGAGCTCCTACAATGAGCAGTTCTTC

V: TRBV6-2/TRBV6-3
J: TRBJ2-7
D: -
size: -
CDR3: CASRETISYEQYF
DNA: TGTGCCAGCAGGGAGACAATCTCCTACGAGCAGTACTTC

V: TRBV12-3/TRBV12-4
J: TRBJ2-7
D: TRBD1
size: few
CDR3: CASSLVRTGAGGEQYF
DNA: TGTGCCAGCAGTTTAGTCAGGACAGGGGCCGGAGGAGAGCAGTACTTC

V: TRBV7-8
J: TRBJ2-1
D: TRBD2
size: -
CDR3: CASSLARVAGGVRYNEKFF
DNA: TGTGCCAGCAGCTTAGCGAGGGTAGCGGGAGGTGTAAGGTACAATGAGAAGTTCTTC

V: TRBV28
J: TRBJ1-1
D: TRBD1
size: -
CDR3: CASSLWDSEATEGAFF
DNA: TGTGCCAGCAGTCTCTGGGACAGCGAAGCCACTGAAGGAGCTTTCTTT

V: TRBV15
J: TRBJ2-5
D: -
size: -
CDR3: CATSRVYEGEETQYF
DNA: TGTGCCACCAGCAGAGTCTACGAGGGAGAAGAGACCCAGTACTTC

V: TRBV7-8
J: TRBJ2-1
D: -
size: few
CDR3: CASSLEQSPRWGNEQFF
DNA: TGTGCCAGCAGCCTGGAACAGTCCCCCCGATGGGGCAATGAGCAGTTCTTC

V: TRBV6-5
J: TRBJ2-5
D: TRBD2
size: many
CDR3: CASSYSSGRETQYF
DNA: TGTGCCAGCAGCTACTCTAGCGGGAGAGAGACCCAGTACTTC

V: TRBV12-3/TRBV12-4
J: TRBJ2-5
D: -
size: -
CDR3: CASSLSEGDQETQYF
DNA: TGTGCCAGCAGTTTAAGTGAAGGGGACCAAGAGACCCAGTACTTC

V: TRBV6-5
J: TRBJ2-7
D: -
size: -
CDR3: CASSYSRGWQESSYEQYF
DNA: TGTGCCAGCAGTTACTCGCGCGGGTGGCAGGAAAGCTCCTACGAGCAGTACTTC

V: TRBV5-1
J: TRBJ2-7
D: TRBD1
size: few
CDR3: CASSFPDRATYEQYF
DNA: TGCGCCAGCAGCTTTCCGGACAGGGCTACCTACGAGCAGTACTTC

V: TRBV12-5
J: TRBJ1-5
D: -
size: -
CDR3: CASVRGTQSSNQPQHF
DNA: TGTGCTAGTGTGAGAGGGACCCAGAGTAGCAATCAGCCCCAGCATTTT

V: TRBV6-5
J: TRBJ1-3
D: -
size: -
CDR3: CASSRQPGSGNTIYF
DNA: TGTGCCAGCAGTAGACAGCCCGGGTCTGGAAACACCATATATTTT

V: TRBV27
J: TRBJ2-1
D: -
size: few
CDR3: CASSPTRGDEQFF
DNA: TGTGCCAGCAGTCCAACGAGGGGGGATGAGCAGTTCTTC

V: TRBV15
J: TRBJ1-2
D: TRBD1
size: -
CDR3: CATSRGEGANGYTF
DNA: TGTGCCACCAGCAGAGGCGAGGGGGCCAATGGCTACACCTTC

V: TRBV6-6
J: TRBJ2-1
D: -
size: few
CDR3: CASRLAETYNEQFF
DNA: TGTGCCAGCAGGCTAGCTGAGACCTACAATGAGCAGTTCTTC

V: TRBV9
J: TRBJ2-5
D: -
size: -
CDR3: CASRGRDGETQYF
DNA: TGTGCCAGCAGAGGGCGGGACGGCGAGACCCAGTACTTC

V: TRBV7-9
J: TRBJ2-1
D: TRBD2
size: -
CDR3: CASSPVIAGAVYNEQFF
DNA: TGTGCCAGCAGCCCCGTGATCGCGGGAGCGGTATACAATGAGCAGTTCTTC

V: TRBV5-1
J: TRBJ2-1
D: -
size: many
CDR3: CASSLGDQNHNEQFF
DNA: TGCGCCAGCAGCTTGGGTGATCAGAACCACAATGAGCAGTTCTTC

V: TRBV7-3
J: TRBJ2-5
D: -
size: -
CDR3: CASSPNRAETQYF
DNA: TGTGCCAGCAGCCCGAACAGGGCGGAGACCCAGTACTTC

V: TRBV10-3
J: TRBJ2-7
D: -
size: -
CDR3: CAISDDGTYEQYF
DNA: TGTGCCATCAGTGATGACGGGACCTACGAGCAGTACTTC

V: TRBV7-9
J: TRBJ2-3
D: -
size: many
CDR3: CASSTGDTQYF
DNA: TGTGCCAGCAGCACGGGGGATACGCAGTATTTT

V: TRBV29-1
J: TRBJ2-1
D: -
size: many
CDR3: CSVGSSYNEQFF
DNA: TGCAGCGTCGGGAGCTCCTACAATGAGCAGTTCTTC

V: TRBV12-3/TRBV12-4
J: TRBJ2-1
D: -
size: few
CDR3: CVSRRSYNEQFF
DNA: TGTGTTTCGAGACGCTCCTACAATGAGCAGTTCTTC

V: TRBV20-1
J: TRBJ2-1
D: TRBD2
size: -
CDR3: CSAVSMELPGLAIPSSYNEQFF
DNA: TGCAGTGCCGTTTCAATGGAGCTTCCGGGACTAGCGATACCTAGCTCCTACAATGAGCAGTTCTTC